A selection of T cell receptor beta chains follows, all from one sample in a study of long-term antiretroviral therapy in people with HIV. Only in-frame clones appear in the TCRdb table, and some are missing; sequencing was by immunoSEQ multiplex PCR. The table lists under 20,000 clones, approximately 79% of them singletons, with approximately 10% in the top ten. The input for sequencing was unsorted PBMCs, taken 2.3 years after starting antiretroviral therapy. These receptors came from a woman aged 40 to 50 with HIV. Each CDR3 is given with its conserved first and last residue. A D gene is named only where the DNA matches it firmly. A row's size may be missing; if present it is once, few, many or a size class.

j_call	v_call	clone_size	d_call	cdr3_nt	cdr3_aa
TRBJ2-1	TRBV4-2	NA	NA	TGTGCCAGCAGCCCTCAGGGATATGGTAATGAGCAGTTCTTC	CASSPQGYGNEQFF
TRBJ1-2	TRBV6-5	once	NA	TGTGCCAGCAGTTACTCAGGGTTCTCTTGGGGCTACACCTTC	CASSYSGFSWGYTF
TRBJ2-1	TRBV11-3	NA	TRBD2	TGTGCCAGCAGCTTAGGGACTAGCGCCTACAATGAGCAGTTCTTC	CASSLGTSAYNEQFF
TRBJ1-1	TRBV6-1	NA	NA	TGTGCCAGCAGTGATTCCCGACAGCTGGAGGGAGCTTTCTTT	CASSDSRQLEGAFF
TRBJ2-7	TRBV19	NA	NA	TGTGCCAGTAGTATAGGGCAGGGAACCTACGAGCAGTACTTC	CASSIGQGTYEQYF
TRBJ2-7	TRBV7-9	few	NA	TGTGCCAGCAGCTCAATGGGACCAGCAGGCGAGCAGTACTTC	CASSSMGPAGEQYF
TRBJ2-1	TRBV7-9	NA	NA	TGTGCCAGCAGCTCCGCCGGGCCAGACAGGCAGTTCTTC	CASSSAGPDRQFF
TRBJ1-2	TRBV5-1	NA	NA	TGCGCCAGCAGCTTATCAGGAGTTGGCTACACCTTC	CASSLSGVGYTF
TRBJ2-5	TRBV7-9	NA	NA	TGTGCCAGCAGCTTACCGGGACTAGAGACCCAGTACTTC	CASSLPGLETQYF
TRBJ2-4	TRBV5-4	NA	NA	TGTGCCAGCAGCTTGGGGCAGGGAACCAAAAACATTCAGTACTTC	CASSLGQGTKNIQYF
TRBJ2-7	TRBV11-2	NA	NA	TGTGCCAGCAGCTTTTGGGACATGGACCTATACGAGCAGTACTTC	CASSFWDMDLYEQYF
TRBJ2-7	TRBV14	NA	NA	TGTGCCAGCAGCCAGCCGACAGGGGGGCGGGCGGGAGGCCACTACGAGCAGTACTTC	CASSQPTGGRAGGHYEQYF
TRBJ1-2	TRBV6-1	few	NA	TGTGCCAGCAGTGAAGAGATGAGGGCCTTCGGGACGGGCTATGGCTACACCTTC	CASSEEMRAFGTGYGYTF
TRBJ2-3	TRBV14	NA	NA	TGTGCCAGCAGCCAACCCGGCCCTAGCACAGATACGCAGTATTTT	CASSQPGPSTDTQYF
TRBJ2-3	TRBV7-9	NA	TRBD1	TGTGCCAGCAGCCCCAGGGGGCCGGATACGCAGTATTTT	CASSPRGPDTQYF
TRBJ2-3	TRBV7-6	NA	TRBD2	TGTGCCAGCAGCTTAAACGGAGCGGGGAACCCCACAGATACGCAGTATTTT	CASSLNGAGNPTDTQYF
TRBJ2-1	TRBV5-4	NA	NA	TGTGCCAGCAGCTTGGGTGGTTACAATGAGCAGTTCTTC	CASSLGGYNEQFF
TRBJ1-5	TRBV5-4	few	NA	TGTGCCAGCAGCGGGGACATTAATCAGCCCCAGCATTTT	CASSGDINQPQHF
TRBJ2-3	TRBV11-3	NA	TRBD2	TGTGCCAGCAGCTCAGGGGGGACTAGCGGGGGTACAGATACGCAGTATTTT	CASSSGGTSGGTDTQYF
TRBJ1-1	TRBV5-4	NA	TRBD1	TGTGCCAGCAGCACACAGGGGGCCTCGGACACTGAAGCTTTCTTT	CASSTQGASDTEAFF
TRBJ2-3	TRBV4-3	NA	NA	TGCGCCAGCAGCCCCCGGGGTCAGGGGACAGATACGCAGTATTTT	CASSPRGQGTDTQYF
TRBJ2-1	TRBV2	NA	TRBD1	TGTGCCAGCAGTTCAGGACAGGGCAGCAATGAGCAGTTCTTC	CASSSGQGSNEQFF
TRBJ2-1	TRBV10-1	NA	NA	TGCGCCAGCAGTGAGATTCTGGGGTGGAATGAGCAGTTCTTC	CASSEILGWNEQFF
TRBJ1-1	TRBV5-1	NA	NA	TGCGCCACCAGGGAACAATGGGGGGAGTACACTGAAGCTTTCTTT	CATREQWGEYTEAFF
TRBJ2-2	TRBV27	NA	NA	TGTGCCAGCAGACTCCCTGGGCGCGTCACCGGGGAGCTGTTTTTT	CASRLPGRVTGELFF
TRBJ2-7	TRBV11-3	NA	NA	TGTGCCAGCAGCTTACGCCACTACGAGCAGTACTTC	CASSLRHYEQYF
TRBJ2-2	TRBV6-6	NA	NA	TGTGCCAGCAGCAAGAGCCAGGGCACCGGGGAGCTGTTTTTT	CASSKSQGTGELFF
TRBJ1-1	TRBV5-1	NA	NA	TGCGCCTCCAGGATGGCTGGAATGAACACTGAAGCTTTCTTT	CASRMAGMNTEAFF
TRBJ2-2	TRBV5-8	NA	TRBD1	TGTGCCAGCACCCGACAATTCGGACAGGGGGTCACCGGGGAGCTGTTTTTT	CASTRQFGQGVTGELFF
TRBJ2-1	TRBV19	once	TRBD2	TGTGCCAGTAGATCTACTAGCGGGATTAAAATCCACAATGAGCAGTTCTTC	CASRSTSGIKIHNEQFF
TRBJ1-4	TRBV19	few	TRBD1	TGTGCCAGTAGTAGAAGGGACAGGGGGAATGAAAAACTGTTTTTT	CASSRRDRGNEKLFF
TRBJ1-3	TRBV4-1	NA	NA	TGCGCCAGCAGCCAAGATACCGCCCGGGGGGTCGACACCATATATTTT	CASSQDTARGVDTIYF
TRBJ1-5	TRBV2	NA	NA	TGTGCCAGCAGTGAAACCAGTCAGCCCCAGCATTTT	CASSETSQPQHF
TRBJ2-5	TRBV5-1	NA	NA	TGCGCCAGCAGCTGGGACCTCAACGCGGAGGAGACCCAGTACTTC	CASSWDLNAEETQYF
TRBJ2-7	TRBV5-1	NA	TRBD1	TGCGCCAGCAGCGCGAGGACAGGGGGCAACGAGCAGTACTTC	CASSARTGGNEQYF
TRBJ1-6	TRBV4-1	NA	NA	TGCGCCAGCAGCCAACGGAACCAAGCTTATAATTCACCCCTCCACTTT	CASSQRNQAYNSPLHF
TRBJ2-1	TRBV19	NA	TRBD2	TGTGCCAGCAGTAGGACTAGCGAAGTGGGTGAGCAGTTCTTC	CASSRTSEVGEQFF
TRBJ1-2	TRBV6-4	NA	NA	TGTGCCAGCAGTGCGAATGGCTACTATGGCTACACCTTC	CASSANGYYGYTF